This T cell receptor (beta chain) is drawn from a study of cytomegalovirus exposure and HLA in healthy donors. Germline V gene lookup returns CDR1 MRHNA and CDR2 SNTAGT. This CDR3 has 15 residues. The primer mix had 60 Vbeta and 13 Jbeta primers. This table comes from immunoSEQ multiplex PCR, and its TCRdb copy is limited to in-frame clones, with some not included. The top ten hold around 2.1% of the sample, which has fewer than 200,000 clones, 70% to 90% seen once. This clone was found once. What it binds is unknown. The junction and the germline gene differ at one end; a read error may be behind it. Study outcomes and limitations: Previously analyzed data showed that most TCR beta V segments were productive at a frequency of about 87% or about 30%. A later analysis linked a missense variant in DCLRE1C to the trimming of TCR beta V and J genes.

Sequenced sample: PBMCs. This TCR was sampled from a man between 18 and 35 years old in good health and CMV-seropositive. This rearrangement joins TRBV6-4 to TRBJ2-6; tentative D call: TRBD1 (5 bases). The CDR3 sequence is CASSAGISGANGLTF. In DNA form, the CDR3 reads TGTGCCAGCAGTGCAGGGATCTCTGGGGCCAACGGCCTGACTTTC.